This T cell receptor (beta chain) is from a study of CD8+CD57+ T cells in acquired aplastic anemia. This clonotype was detected ten times or more. The authors sequenced patients whose flow cytometry had shown CD8+CD57+ cell expansion. Genomic DNA constituted the template upon which TCR beta VDJ and CDR3 profiling was performed. TCRdb called the reads again in MiXCR, with one record for every CDR3 protein. This sample has 150,000 or so distinct CDR3 sequences, with roughly 43% found just once. The sequenced sample consisted of sorted CD4+, CD8+, or CD8+CD57+ T cells (not recorded which) from PBMCs. This sequence originates from a human donor with aplastic anemia.

The CDR3 is CASSLLGGATYEQYF. The CDR3 coding sequence is TGTGCCAGCAGCTTGCTCGGGGGGGCTACCTACGAGCAGTACTTC. This rearrangement joins TRBV7-2 to TRBJ2-7; 8 nucleotides align to TRBD2. This CDR3 has 15 amino acids. Losses at the gene ends were 3 bases for V and 2 bases for J; bases not matched to a gene: 6. Germline CDR1 reads SGHTA; CDR2 reads FQGNSA.